The T cell receptor (delta chain) described here comes from a study of gamma-delta chains in newborns, infants, children. At the level of the study: Innate gammadelta T cells reportedly expand polyclonally right after birth, driven by microbial exposure, per the title.

The CDR3 is made up of 20 amino acids. Looked up from germline, CDR1 is GEAIGNYY and CDR2 is EKD. V dropped 0 bases and J dropped 1 base, with 26 bases sitting between them. About this clone itself: One base away lies a much larger clone, so this may be a sequencing read error. Other DNA sequences in the sample encode the same CDR3.

TCRdb re-called clones from the reads using CATT. The sample lists about 4,200 delta-chain clones, roughly 15% occurring once. Sequencing used blood. This receptor was taken from a child who was a newborn, infant or young child, either healthy, febrile or measles-vaccinated (not recorded which). This sequence joins TRDV2 and TRDJ1; perhaps TRDD3 as D (6 bases). The DNA of the CDR3 is TGTGCCTGTGACACCGTTGGCGGGGAATACGCGGGGATTAGCACCGATAAACTCATCTTT. It translates to CACDTVGGEYAGISTDKLIF.